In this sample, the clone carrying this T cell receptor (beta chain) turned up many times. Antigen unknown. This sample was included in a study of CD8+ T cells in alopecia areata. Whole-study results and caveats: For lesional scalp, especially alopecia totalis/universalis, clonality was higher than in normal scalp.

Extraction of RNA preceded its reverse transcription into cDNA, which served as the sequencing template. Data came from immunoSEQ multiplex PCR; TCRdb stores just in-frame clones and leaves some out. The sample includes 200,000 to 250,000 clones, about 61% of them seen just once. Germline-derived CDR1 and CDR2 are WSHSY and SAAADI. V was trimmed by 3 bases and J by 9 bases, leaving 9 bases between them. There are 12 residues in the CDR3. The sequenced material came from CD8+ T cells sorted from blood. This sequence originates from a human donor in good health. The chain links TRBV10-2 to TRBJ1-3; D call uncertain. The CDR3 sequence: CASSDPAPTIYF. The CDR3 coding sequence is TGCGCCAGCAGTGACCCTGCGCCCACCATATATTTT.